This T cell receptor (beta chain) was observed in a study of CD8 T cells in Susac syndrome. General study results and limits: By the study's own acknowledgment, its TCR sequencing and HLA analysis included relatively few individuals.

CD8+ and CD4+ blood T cells underwent TCR beta sequencing. Negative magnetic isolation gave CD8+ and CD4+ cells; FACS enriched CD8+ TEMRA. Of note for this clonotype: Its specificity is unknown.

With 2 bases removed from V and 0 bases from J, the gap between germline ends came to 7 bases. Germline V lookup: CDR1 DFQATT, CDR2 SNEGSKA (reference sequence). The CDR3 is 14 residues long. Reverse transcription of about 0.45 to 1 ug RNA was performed with random hexamers. It was immunoSEQ multiplex PCR that amplified TCR beta CDR3 across 54 Vbeta and 13 Jbeta. A single record per CDR3 protein comes from TCRdb applying MiXCR to the immunoSEQ multiplex PCR reads. The sample holds about 300,000 distinct CDR3 sequences, around 90% seen once. The TCR sequence derives from a human donor with multiple sclerosis. Sequencing input: CD4+ T cells from PBMCs. This rearrangement joins TRBV20-1 to TRBJ2-2; D possibly corresponds to TRBD1 (6 bases). The CDR3 is CSARPGANTGELFF. CDR3 in DNA: TGCAGTGCTAGACCAGGGGCGAACACCGGGGAGCTGTTTTTT.